These 32 T cell receptor beta chains share one sample of origin, sequenced in a study of T cell changes during pregnancy in multiple sclerosis (dated by TCRdb to between 2018 and 2020). Receptor libraries were prepared by the immunoSEQ multiplex PCR assay. Not all clones reach the TCRdb copy of this immuneACCESS table, which keeps in-frame sequences only. Checked studies attribute under half of the gap to unresolved V genes and leave the rest unexplained. In all, the sample holds tens of thousands of clones, and around 89% of those were seen once. The ten largest clones represent more than 3% of the sample. The sample in question was CD4+ T cells from peripheral blood mononuclear cells, obtained in the first trimester of pregnancy. The origin of the receptors is a female donor in good health, enrolled as a control in a pregnancy study.

This clone is classed as medium-sized. V and J are TRBV27 and TRBJ1-6; TRBD1 might be the D (6 bases). V lost 3 bases and J 6 bases, leaving 9 bases between the germline ends. The CDR3 length is 14 residues. Germline CDR1 and CDR2: MNHEY and SMNVEV (reference sequence). The CDR3 loop is CASSFTGPNSPLHF. The CDR3 DNA is TGTGCCAGCAGTTTTACAGGGCCTAATTCACCCCTCCACTTT.

The chain combines TRBV18 with TRBJ2-3; 8 nucleotides agree with TRBD2. The V and J ends lost 6 bases and 1 base, in that order; junction bases with no gene match: 9. The CDR3 consists of 16 residues. CDR1 and CDR2 from the germline V gene are KGHSH and LQKENI. Here the CDR3 DNA reads TGTGCCAGCTCCGGAGGGGCGGGGGGCCGCACAGATACGCAGTATTTT. This encodes CASSGGAGGRTDTQYF. The complete variable domain, with remaining parts taken from reference TRBV18 and TRBJ2-3, reads NAGVMQNPRHLVRRRGQEARLRCSPMKGHSHVYWYRQLPEEGLKFMVYLQKENIIDESGMPKERFSAEFPKEGPSILRIQQVVRGDSAAYFCASSGGAGGRTDTQYFGPGTRLTVL.

This clone is a singleton in its sample. The V call is TRBV7-2, the J call TRBJ2-2; the D gene is possibly TRBD1 (5 bases). Trimming removed 4 bases at V and 1 base at J, with 7 bases between. The V gene's germline CDR1 is SGHTA and CDR2 FQGNSA. This CDR3 has 14 residues. This CDR3 reads CASSYQGNTGELFF. The CDR3 DNA reads TGTGCCAGCAGCTATCAGGGGAACACCGGGGAGCTGTTTTTT.

The gene calls are TRBV29-1 and TRBJ2-5; TRBD1 matches 11 bases. The J segment lost 5 bases and the V segment lost 5 bases, leaving 7 bases of the junction unmatched. The CDR3 is 14 amino acids. CDR1 is SQVTM and CDR2 is ANQGSEA in the germline V gene. CDR3 sequence (DNA): TGCAGCGTTTCCGGACAGGGGGCGCGGGAGACCCAGTACTTC. It translates to CSVSGQGARETQYF.

CDR3 in DNA: TGTGCCAGCAGCATGGGGACTAGCGGGATTCCCAACACCGGGGAGCTGTTTTTT. Translating gives CASSMGTSGIPNTGELFF. The chain combines TRBV7-2 with TRBJ2-2; TRBD2 agrees at 13 bases. CDR1 is SGHTA and CDR2 is FQGNSA in the germline V gene. Trimming took 5 bases from V and 2 from J; bases not matched to a gene: 8. The CDR3 runs 18 residues.

The chain links TRBV5-1 to TRBJ1-2, with TRBD1 identical over 10 bases. Trimming took 4 bases from V and 8 from J; bases not matched to a gene: 14. CDR3 length equals 16 residues. In germline, CDR1 is SGHRS, CDR2 YFSETQ. CDR3 in amino acids: CASSLKPGQGTGGYTF. The DNA for the CDR3 is TGCGCCAGCAGCCTAAAACCGGGACAGGGGACAGGCGGCTACACCTTC.

This clone was seen just once. The rearrangement links TRBV7-2 to TRBJ2-7, with 10 nucleotides matching TRBD1. The CDR3 spans 17 residues. Unmatched junction bases numbered 8, after V lost 3 bases and J lost 0 bases. Germline V gene lookup returns CDR1 SGHTA and CDR2 FQGNSA. The CDR3 DNA reads as TGTGCCAGCAGCTTCCCTAAGACAGGGGGCGACTCCTACGAGCAGTACTTC. Protein product: CASSFPKTGGDSYEQYF. The whole variable domain, filled in from reference TRBV7-2 and TRBJ2-7, reads GAGVSQSPSNKVTEKGKDVELRCDPISGHTALYWYRQSLGQGLEFLIYFQGNSAPDKSGLPSDRFSAERTGGSVSTLTIQRTQQEDSAVYLCASSFPKTGGDSYEQYFGPGTRLTVT.

This rearrangement joins TRBV5-1 to TRBJ2-5; 11 nucleotides line up with TRBD2. V lost 4 bases, J lost 4 bases, and 9 bases stayed unmatched. The germline CDR1 and CDR2 sequences are SGHRS and YFSETQ. This CDR3 region has 16 residues. The CDR3 reads CASSRLSSGGRETQYF. In DNA, the CDR3 is TGCGCCAGCAGCAGGTTATCTAGCGGGGGGCGAGAGACCCAGTACTTC.

This clone has only a few counts. The genes are TRBV18 and TRBJ2-7; TRBD1 matches at 10 bases. The CDR3 is 16 amino acids. V shed 0 bases and J 3 bases; nucleotides not matched to a gene: 5. The V gene's germline CDR1 is KGHSH and CDR2 LQKENI. The CDR3 protein is CASSPPGTGAVYEQYF. The CDR3, as DNA: TGTGCCAGCTCACCACCCGGGACAGGGGCGGTCTACGAGCAGTACTTC. Full variable domain (outside the CDR3, taken from reference TRBV18 and TRBJ2-7): NAGVMQNPRHLVRRRGQEARLRCSPMKGHSHVYWYRQLPEEGLKFMVYLQKENIIDESGMPKERFSAEFPKEGPSILRIQQVVRGDSAAYFCASSPPGTGAVYEQYFGPGTRLTVT.

Here the CDR3 DNA reads TGTGCCAGCAGAACGGGGACAGCCCCAGATACGCAGTATTTT. Its translation: CASRTGTAPDTQYF. The genes are TRBV28 and TRBJ2-3, with TRBD1 matching over 7 bases. This CDR3 contains 14 residues. V lost 6 bases, J lost 4 bases, and 7 bases stayed unmatched. CDR1 and CDR2 from the germline V gene are MDHEN and SYDVKM.

The rearrangement uses TRBV19 and TRBJ2-5, with 10 positions matching TRBD1. Germline assignment: CDR1 LNHDA and CDR2 SQIVND (reference sequence). After removal of 3 bases from V and 5 bases from J, the junction contained 3 bases not matched to a gene. The CDR3 totals 14 residues. The CDR3, as DNA: TGTGCCAGTAGTATCGGGGACAGGGGTGAGACCCAGTACTTC. This translates into CASSIGDRGETQYF.

The chain links TRBV7-6 to TRBJ1-1; TRBD1 agrees at 7 bases. This CDR3 region has 14 residues. The germline V gene has CDR1 SGHVS and CDR2 FNYEAQ. The V gene end was trimmed by 3 bases and the J gene end by 4 bases; junction bases not matched to a gene: 5. The CDR3 here is CASSFGTGVTEAFF. CDR3 DNA: TGTGCCAGCAGCTTCGGAACAGGGGTCACTGAAGCTTTCTTT.

V usage is TRBV30 and J usage is TRBJ2-3, with a tentative D call TRBD2 (5 bases). The CDR3 consists of 12 residues. V was cut by 3 bases and J by 1 base, with 5 bases left in between. Germline V CDR1 and CDR2: GTSNPN, SVGIG (reference sequence). CDR3 amino acids: CAWRRGTDTQYF. CDR3 in DNA: TGTGCCTGGAGGAGGGGCACAGATACGCAGTATTTT.

In this sample, this clone turned up once. The chain links TRBV12-5 to TRBJ1-1, with D uncertain. CDR1 is LGHNT and CDR2 is FRNRAP in the germline V gene. The CDR3 sequence is 9 residues long. Trimming removed 9 bases from V and 11 bases from J, with 10 bases in between. The CDR3 protein is CARVRWAFF. In DNA form, the CDR3 reads TGTGCTAGGGTGCGTTGGGCTTTCTTT.

This clone was seen more than once but under ten times. The V call is TRBV29-1, the J call TRBJ2-7, with D tentatively TRBD2 (5 bases). V was shortened by 5 bases and J by 3 bases, with 11 bases between the two germline ends. CDR1 and CDR2 (germline): SQVTM, ANQGSEA. The CDR3 has 12 amino acids. DNA of the CDR3: TGCAGCGTTCGTGGGAGCCACTACGAGCAGTACTTC. It specifies CSVRGSHYEQYF.

This chain links TRBV18 with TRBJ2-5; TRBD1 agrees at 7 bases. J was trimmed by 2 bases and V by 2 bases; bases with no gene match: 5. From germline, CDR1 is KGHSH and CDR2 LQKENI. The CDR3 loop spans 15 amino acids. The CDR3 region is CASSPITGAQETQYF. DNA for the CDR3: TGTGCCAGCTCACCAATAACAGGGGCTCAAGAGACCCAGTACTTC. The whole variable domain, filled in from reference TRBV18 and TRBJ2-5, reads NAGVMQNPRHLVRRRGQEARLRCSPMKGHSHVYWYRQLPEEGLKFMVYLQKENIIDESGMPKERFSAEFPKEGPSILRIQQVVRGDSAAYFCASSPITGAQETQYFGPGTRLLVL.

The chain recombines TRBV11-2 with TRBJ2-7, with TRBD2 identical over 12 bases. The junction had 17 bases not matched to a gene; V was cut back by 5 bases and J by 3 bases. In germline, CDR1 is SGHAT, CDR2 FQNNGV. The CDR3 covers 19 residues. The CDR3 reads CASSPNQASGRGPFYEQYF. In DNA form, the CDR3 reads TGTGCCAGCAGCCCCAACCAGGCTAGCGGGAGGGGTCCCTTCTACGAGCAGTACTTC. Full variable domain (missing parts from reference TRBV11-2 and TRBJ2-7): EAGVAQSPRYKIIEKRQSVAFWCNPISGHATLYWYQQILGQGPKLLIQFQNNGVVDDSQLPKDRFSAERLKGVDSTLKIQPAKLEDSAVYLCASSPNQASGRGPFYEQYFGPGTRLTVT.

The chain has TRBV6-6 and TRBJ2-7; 10 nucleotides agree with TRBD2. CDR3 length equals 15 residues. Trimming removed 7 bases from V and 4 bases from J; junction bases left unmatched: 10. The V gene's germline CDR1 is MNHNY and CDR2 SVGAGI (reference sequence). The CDR3 here is CASKGGLAGAYEQYF. DNA of the CDR3: TGTGCCAGCAAAGGAGGCCTAGCGGGAGCTTACGAGCAGTACTTC.

The gene calls are TRBV5-4 and TRBJ2-4; D might be TRBD2 (6 bases). V was pared by 6 bases and J by 0 bases, with 19 bases between. The CDR3 has 17 amino acids. CDR1 SGHNT and CDR2 YYREEE come from the germline V gene (reference sequence). CDR3 coding DNA: TGTGCCAGCACCTATAGCGGTTCGAGAGGAGCCAAAAACATTCAGTACTTC. Its protein product is CASTYSGSRGAKNIQYF.

The chain has TRBV7-8 and TRBJ1-3, with a possible D match to TRBD1 (6 bases). The CDR3 runs to 18 residues. Looked up from germline, CDR1 is SGHVS and CDR2 is FQNEAQ. The V end lost 4 bases, the J end lost 0 bases, and 19 bases lay between the germline ends. For the CDR3, the DNA is TGTGCCAGCAGCTCGAAGGTGACAGGACTTCACTCTGGAAACACCATATATTTT. Its translation is CASSSKVTGLHSGNTIYF.

CDR3 sequence: CASSPRLAGVSYNEQFF. The CDR3 coding sequence is TGCGCCAGCAGCCCCAGACTAGCGGGGGTCTCCTACAATGAGCAGTTCTTC. The chain joins TRBV4-3 to TRBJ2-1, with TRBD2 identical over 12 bases. Trimming cost V 4 bases and J 0 bases; bases outside gene matches: 4. This CDR3 region has 17 residues. Germline values: CDR1 LGHNA, CDR2 YSLEER.

The genes are TRBV7-6 and TRBJ2-7, with D unclear. Germline V gene data show CDR1 as SGHVS and CDR2 as FNYEAQ. CDR3 length: 14 amino acids. The V and J ends lost 1 base and 3 bases respectively, with 10 bases between them. The CDR3 DNA is TGTGCCAGCAGCTTAGGGTCGGGTGTCTACGAGCAGTACTTC. It codes for CASSLGSGVYEQYF.

This clone was seen more than once but under ten times. J is TRBJ1-5 and V is TRBV30; D might be TRBD1 (6 bases). From germline, CDR1 is GTSNPN and CDR2 SVGIG (reference sequence). This CDR3 has 13 residues. V lost 2 bases to trimming and J lost 2 bases, with 7 bases between them. The CDR3 DNA is TGTGCCTGGAGTAAGGGGGGCAATCAGCCCCAGCATTTT. Encoded protein: CAWSKGGNQPQHF.

The V and J genes are TRBV28 and TRBJ1-2; no clear D gene. Trimming removed 6 bases at V and 7 bases at J, with 21 bases between. Germline CDR1 is MDHEN and CDR2 is SYDVKM. The CDR3 consists of 15 residues. The CDR3 DNA is TGTGCCAGCAGCCTACGGGAGGACTTTAGCTCTGGCTACACCTTC. It translates to CASSLREDFSSGYTF.

The CDR3 region has the DNA TGTGCCAGCAGTTTCCCCTCCCCGGAGGGTAATGAGCAGTTCTTC. Encoded protein: CASSFPSPEGNEQFF. The chain recombines TRBV6-6 with TRBJ2-1; D perhaps matches TRBD2 (6 bases). Trimming pared 4 bases from V and 7 bases from J, leaving 17 bases between. Germline V gene sequence: CDR1 MNHNY, CDR2 SVGAGI (reference sequence). This CDR3 is 15 amino acids long.

This chain joins TRBV10-3 and TRBJ2-1, with TRBD2 identical over 14 bases. Looked up from germline, CDR1 is ENHRY and CDR2 is SYGVKD. The trim removed 4 bases at V and 4 bases at J, leaving 9 bases unmatched. The CDR3 is made up of 18 amino acids. CDR3 region: CAISAPGTSGSQYNEQFF. The CDR3 DNA reads TGTGCCATCAGTGCCCCCGGGACTAGCGGGAGCCAATACAATGAGCAGTTCTTC.

In nucleotides, the CDR3 is TGTGCCAGTACTACCGGTTCGCTCTCTGGAAACACCATATATTTT. Translation gives CASTTGSLSGNTIYF. This rearrangement joins TRBV19 to TRBJ1-3, with D unclear. The CDR3 loop spans 15 amino acids. Germline CDR1 and CDR2: LNHDA and SQIVND (reference sequence). Trimming removed 7 bases at V and 0 bases at J, with 13 bases between.

The chain carries TRBV4-1 and TRBJ1-3; TRBD1 matches at 7 bases. CDR1 and CDR2 (germline): MGHRA, YSYEKL. V gave up 4 bases and J gave up 5 bases; unmatched junction bases: 20. The CDR3 has 19 amino acids. The CDR3 sequence: CASSPQKTGVMLARNTIYF. DNA for the CDR3: TGCGCCAGCAGCCCCCAGAAAACAGGGGTAATGCTCGCTCGAAACACCATATATTTT.

J is TRBJ2-2 and V is TRBV7-2, with D perhaps matching TRBD1 (6 bases). V was pared by 5 bases and J by 6 bases, with 16 bases between. The CDR3 has 15 residues. Germline V gene data show CDR1 as SGHTA and CDR2 as FQGNSA. This chain's CDR3 is CASSGRGSGAGELFF. The CDR3 region has the DNA TGTGCCAGCAGCGGAAGGGGGAGTGGGGCCGGGGAGCTGTTTTTT.

V is TRBV5-1 and J is TRBJ2-2; tentatively, D is TRBD1 (6 bases). The CDR3 spans 15 residues. Trimming removed 5 bases at V and 4 bases at J, with 15 bases between. Germline V gene lookup returns CDR1 SGHRS and CDR2 YFSETQ. The CDR3 region has the DNA TGCGCCAGCAGAGAGAGAGCGGACAGCACCGGGGAGCTGTTTTTT. Translated: CASRERADSTGELFF. The full variable domain, with the rest looked up from reference TRBV5-1 and TRBJ2-2, is KAGVTQTPRYLIKTRGQQVTLSCSPISGHRSVSWYQQTPGQGLQFLFEYFSETQRNKGNFPGRFSGRQFSNSRSEMNVSTLELGDSALYLCASRERADSTGELFFGEGSRLTVL.

This chain uses TRBV28 with TRBJ2-7, with a tentative D call TRBD2 (5 bases). Deletions cut 7 bases from V and 8 bases from J, with 12 bases between. There are 11 residues in the CDR3. CDR1 MDHEN and CDR2 SYDVKM come from the germline V gene. Written as DNA, the CDR3 is TGTGCCAGCACCTCCGCGGGTCAGCAGTACTTC. Its translation is CASTSAGQQYF.

Here the CDR3 reads CASSPQLSNQPQHF. The CDR3 nucleotides are TGTGCCAGCTCACCCCAGTTGAGCAATCAGCCCCAGCATTTT. The chain joins TRBV18 to TRBJ1-5, with unresolved D. The CDR3 covers 14 residues. Germline lookup yields CDR1 KGHSH and CDR2 LQKENI. V was shortened by 3 bases and J by 1 base, with 7 bases between the two germline ends. Supplemented by reference TRBV18 and TRBJ1-5, the full variable domain reads NAGVMQNPRHLVRRRGQEARLRCSPMKGHSHVYWYRQLPEEGLKFMVYLQKENIIDESGMPKERFSAEFPKEGPSILRIQQVVRGDSAAYFCASSPQLSNQPQHFGDGTRLSIL.